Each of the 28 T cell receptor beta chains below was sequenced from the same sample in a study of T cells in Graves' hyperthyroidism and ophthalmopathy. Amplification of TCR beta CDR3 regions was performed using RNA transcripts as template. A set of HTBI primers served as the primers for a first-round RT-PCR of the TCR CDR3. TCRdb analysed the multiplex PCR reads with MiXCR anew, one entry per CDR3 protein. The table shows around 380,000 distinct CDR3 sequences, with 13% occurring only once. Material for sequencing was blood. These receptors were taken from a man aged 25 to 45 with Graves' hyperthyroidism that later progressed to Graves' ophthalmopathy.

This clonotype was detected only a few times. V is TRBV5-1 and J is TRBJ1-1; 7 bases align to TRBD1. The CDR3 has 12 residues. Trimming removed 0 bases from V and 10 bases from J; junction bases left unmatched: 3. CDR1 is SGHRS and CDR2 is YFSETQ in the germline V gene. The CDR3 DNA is TGCGCCAGCAGCTTGGGACAGGGTGGAGCTTTCTTT. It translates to CASSLGQGGAFF.

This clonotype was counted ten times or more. The CDR3 nucleotides are TGTGCCAGCAGTTTCCCCTTTGGGGATAACTATGGCTACACCTTC. It is translated as CASSFPFGDNYGYTF. The rearrangement uses TRBV28 and TRBJ1-2; D is unresolved. V was pared by 3 bases and J by 1 base, with 12 bases between. CDR1 and CDR2 (germline): MDHEN, SYDVKM. The CDR3 is 15 residues long.

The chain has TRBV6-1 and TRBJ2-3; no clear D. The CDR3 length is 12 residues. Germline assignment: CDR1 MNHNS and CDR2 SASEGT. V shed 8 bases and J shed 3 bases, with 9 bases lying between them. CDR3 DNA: TGTGCCAGCGGTCGGCGTACAGATACGCAGTATTTT. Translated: CASGRRTDTQYF.

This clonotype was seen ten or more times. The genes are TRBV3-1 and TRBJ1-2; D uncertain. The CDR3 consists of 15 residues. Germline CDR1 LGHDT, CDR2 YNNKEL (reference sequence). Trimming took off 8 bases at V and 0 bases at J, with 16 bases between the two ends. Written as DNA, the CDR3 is TGTGCCAGCTCTAGGGCCTCAACTGCTAACTATGGCTACACCTTC. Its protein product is CASSRASTANYGYTF.

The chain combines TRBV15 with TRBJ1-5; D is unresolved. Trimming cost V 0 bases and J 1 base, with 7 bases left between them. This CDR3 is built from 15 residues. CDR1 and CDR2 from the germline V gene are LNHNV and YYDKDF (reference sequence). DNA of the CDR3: TGTGCCACCAGCAGAGATGGGCAGAGCAATCAGCCCCAGCATTTT. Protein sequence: CATSRDGQSNQPQHF.

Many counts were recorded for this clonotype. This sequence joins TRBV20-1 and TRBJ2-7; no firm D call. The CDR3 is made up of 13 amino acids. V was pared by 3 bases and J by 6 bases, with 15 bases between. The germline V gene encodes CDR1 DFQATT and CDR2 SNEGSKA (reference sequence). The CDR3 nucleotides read TGCAGTGCTAGCGGTCCCCTCACGGGCGAGCAGTACTTC. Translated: CSASGPLTGEQYF.

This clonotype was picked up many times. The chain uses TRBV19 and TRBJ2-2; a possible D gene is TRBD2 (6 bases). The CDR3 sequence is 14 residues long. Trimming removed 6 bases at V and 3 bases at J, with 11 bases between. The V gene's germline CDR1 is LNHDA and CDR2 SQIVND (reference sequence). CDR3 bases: TGTGCCAGTAGGGGGTGGAGGGACACCGGGGAGCTGTTTTTT. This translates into CASRGWRDTGELFF.

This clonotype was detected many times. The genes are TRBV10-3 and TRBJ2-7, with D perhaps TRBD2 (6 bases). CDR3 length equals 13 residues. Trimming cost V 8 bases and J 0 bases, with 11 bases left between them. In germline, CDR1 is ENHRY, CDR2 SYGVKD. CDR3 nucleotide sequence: TGTGCCATCTCCGGGGGTCCCTCCTACGAGCAGTACTTC. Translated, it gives CAISGGPSYEQYF.

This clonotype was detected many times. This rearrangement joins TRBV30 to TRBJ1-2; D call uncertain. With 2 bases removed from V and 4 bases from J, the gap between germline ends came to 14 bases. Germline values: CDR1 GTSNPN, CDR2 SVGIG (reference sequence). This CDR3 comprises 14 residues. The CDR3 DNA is TGTGCCTGGAGTTTAACTGGAAACTCCTATGGCTACACCTTC. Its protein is CAWSLTGNSYGYTF.

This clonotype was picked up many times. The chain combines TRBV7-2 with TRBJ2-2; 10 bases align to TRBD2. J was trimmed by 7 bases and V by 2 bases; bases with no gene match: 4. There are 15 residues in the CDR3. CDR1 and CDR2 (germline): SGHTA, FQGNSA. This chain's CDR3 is CASSLSGGAGGELFF. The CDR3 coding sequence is TGTGCCAGCAGCTTAAGCGGGGGGGCCGGCGGGGAGCTGTTTTTT.

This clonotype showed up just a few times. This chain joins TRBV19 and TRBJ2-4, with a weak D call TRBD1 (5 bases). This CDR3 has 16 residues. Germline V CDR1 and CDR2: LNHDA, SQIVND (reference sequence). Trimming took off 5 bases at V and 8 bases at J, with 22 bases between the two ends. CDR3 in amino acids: CASSSKARGGADIQYF. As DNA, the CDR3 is TGTGCCAGTAGTTCAAAGGCAAGGGGTGGTGCGGACATTCAGTACTTC.

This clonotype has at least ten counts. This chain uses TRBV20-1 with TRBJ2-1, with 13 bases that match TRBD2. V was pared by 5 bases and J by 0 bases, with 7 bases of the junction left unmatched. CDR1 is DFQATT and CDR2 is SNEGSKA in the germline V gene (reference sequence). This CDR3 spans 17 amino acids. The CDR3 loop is CSAPGLAGRSSYNEQFF. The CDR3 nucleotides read TGCAGTGCTCCGGGACTAGCGGGGAGGAGCTCCTACAATGAGCAGTTCTTC.

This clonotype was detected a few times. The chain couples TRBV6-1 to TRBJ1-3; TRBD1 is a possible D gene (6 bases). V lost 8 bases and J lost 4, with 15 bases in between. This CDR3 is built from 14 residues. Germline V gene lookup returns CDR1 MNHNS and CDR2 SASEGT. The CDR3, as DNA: TGTGCCAGCTCAAGAGGACAGAGCGGAAACACCATATATTTT. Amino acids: CASSRGQSGNTIYF.

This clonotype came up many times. CDR3: CATSDLPGAGYTF. The CDR3 coding sequence is TGTGCCACCAGTGATTTGCCTGGGGCGGGCTACACCTTC. The rearrangement uses TRBV24-1 and TRBJ1-2; perhaps TRBD1 as D (5 bases). This CDR3 region has 13 residues. The V gene's germline CDR1 is KGHDR and CDR2 SFDVKD. V lost 0 bases and J lost 8, with 9 bases in between.

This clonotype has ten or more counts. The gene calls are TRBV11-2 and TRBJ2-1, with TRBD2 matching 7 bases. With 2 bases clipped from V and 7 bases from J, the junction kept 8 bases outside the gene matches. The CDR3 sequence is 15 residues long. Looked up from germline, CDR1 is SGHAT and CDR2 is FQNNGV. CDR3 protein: CASSLSGVTGNEQFF. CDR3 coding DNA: TGTGCCAGCAGCTTAAGCGGGGTCACGGGGAATGAGCAGTTCTTC.

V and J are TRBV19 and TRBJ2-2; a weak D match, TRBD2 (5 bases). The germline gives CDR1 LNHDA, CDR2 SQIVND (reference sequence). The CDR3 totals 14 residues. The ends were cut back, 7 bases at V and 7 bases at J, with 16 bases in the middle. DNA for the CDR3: TGTGCCAGTATGCTCGCGGGCGATGTCGGGGAGCTGTTTTTT. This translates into CASMLAGDVGELFF.

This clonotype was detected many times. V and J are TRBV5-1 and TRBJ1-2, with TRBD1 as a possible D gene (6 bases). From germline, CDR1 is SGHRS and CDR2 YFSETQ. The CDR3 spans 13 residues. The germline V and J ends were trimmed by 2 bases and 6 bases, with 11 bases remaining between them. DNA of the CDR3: TGCGCCAGCAGCTTTACAGGGCACCATGGCTACACCTTC. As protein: CASSFTGHHGYTF.

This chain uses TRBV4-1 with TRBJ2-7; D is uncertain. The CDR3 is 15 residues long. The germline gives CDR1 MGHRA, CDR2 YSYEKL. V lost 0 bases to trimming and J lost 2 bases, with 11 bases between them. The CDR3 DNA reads TGCGCCAGCAGCCAAGATCCCAGGCCTACCTACGAGCAGTACTTC. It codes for CASSQDPRPTYEQYF.

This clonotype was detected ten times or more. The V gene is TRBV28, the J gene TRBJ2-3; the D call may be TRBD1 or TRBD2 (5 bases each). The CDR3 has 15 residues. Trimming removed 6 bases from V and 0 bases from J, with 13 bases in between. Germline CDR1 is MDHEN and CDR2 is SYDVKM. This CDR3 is CASSRLQVSTDTQYF. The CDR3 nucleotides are TGTGCCAGCAGCCGACTACAGGTTAGCACAGATACGCAGTATTTT. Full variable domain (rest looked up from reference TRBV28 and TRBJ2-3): DVKVTQSSRYLVKRTGEKVFLECVQDMDHENMFWYRQDPGLGLRLIYFSYDVKMKEKGDIPEGYSVSREKKERFSLILESASTNQTSMYLCASSRLQVSTDTQYFGPGTRLTVL.

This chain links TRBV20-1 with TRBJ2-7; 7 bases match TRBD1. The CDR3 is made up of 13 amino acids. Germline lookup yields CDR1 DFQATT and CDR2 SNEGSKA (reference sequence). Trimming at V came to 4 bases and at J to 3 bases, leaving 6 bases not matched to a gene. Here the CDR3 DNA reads TGCAGTGCTACCGCGGACAGGTTCTACGAGCAGTACTTC. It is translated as CSATADRFYEQYF.

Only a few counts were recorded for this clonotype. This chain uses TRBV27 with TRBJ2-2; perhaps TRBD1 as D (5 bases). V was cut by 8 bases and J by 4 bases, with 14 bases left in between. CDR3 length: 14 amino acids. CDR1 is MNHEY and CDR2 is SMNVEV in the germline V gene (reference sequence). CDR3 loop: CASSQESFTGELFF. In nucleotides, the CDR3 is TGTGCCAGCTCACAGGAGTCTTTCACCGGGGAGCTGTTTTTT.

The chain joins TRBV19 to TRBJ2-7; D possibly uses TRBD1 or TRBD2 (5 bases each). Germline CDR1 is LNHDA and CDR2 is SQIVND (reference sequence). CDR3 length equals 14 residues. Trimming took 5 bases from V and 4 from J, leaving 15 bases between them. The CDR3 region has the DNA TGTGCCAGTAGTCCCGGGAAGGGGCCTTACGAGCAGTACTTC. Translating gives CASSPGKGPYEQYF.

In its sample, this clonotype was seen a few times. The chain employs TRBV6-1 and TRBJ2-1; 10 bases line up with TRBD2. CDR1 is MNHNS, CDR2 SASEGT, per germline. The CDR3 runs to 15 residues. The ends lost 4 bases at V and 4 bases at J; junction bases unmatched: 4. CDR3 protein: CASSAWTSGYNEQFF. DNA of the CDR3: TGTGCCAGCAGTGCTTGGACTAGCGGATACAATGAGCAGTTCTTC.

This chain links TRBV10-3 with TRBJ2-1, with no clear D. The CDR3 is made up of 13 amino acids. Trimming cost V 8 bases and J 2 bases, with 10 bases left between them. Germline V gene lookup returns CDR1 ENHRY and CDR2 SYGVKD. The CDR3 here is CAIAFPTYNEQFF. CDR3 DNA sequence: TGTGCCATCGCTTTTCCAACCTACAATGAGCAGTTCTTC.

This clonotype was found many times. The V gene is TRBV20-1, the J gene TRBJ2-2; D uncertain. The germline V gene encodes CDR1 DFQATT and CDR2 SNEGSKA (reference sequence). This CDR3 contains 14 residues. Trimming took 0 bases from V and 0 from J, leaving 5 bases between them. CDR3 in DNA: TGCAGTGCTAGAGATCTGTCGAACACCGGGGAGCTGTTTTTT. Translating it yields CSARDLSNTGELFF.

CDR3 sequence reads: CASSWDRANYGYTF. The CDR3, as DNA: TGCGCCAGCAGCTGGGACAGGGCTAACTATGGCTACACCTTC. The chain recombines TRBV5-1 with TRBJ1-2; 9 bases line up with TRBD1. This CDR3 spans 14 amino acids. V dropped 3 bases and J dropped 0; count of bases not matched to a gene: 0. Germline V gene data show CDR1 as SGHRS and CDR2 as YFSETQ.

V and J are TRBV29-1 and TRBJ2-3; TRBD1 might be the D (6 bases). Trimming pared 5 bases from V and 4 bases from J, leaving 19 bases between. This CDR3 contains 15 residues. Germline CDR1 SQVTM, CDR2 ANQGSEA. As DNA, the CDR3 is TGCAGCGTTCGGGCGACAGGACATGGCGCAGATACGCAGTATTTT. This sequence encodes CSVRATGHGADTQYF.

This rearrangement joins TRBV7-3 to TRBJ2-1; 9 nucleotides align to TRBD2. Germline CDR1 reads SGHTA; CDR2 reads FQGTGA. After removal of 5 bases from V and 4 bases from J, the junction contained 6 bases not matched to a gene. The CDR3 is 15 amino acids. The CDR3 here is CASSLSGGKYNEQFF. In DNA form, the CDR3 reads TGTGCCAGCAGCCTAAGCGGGGGGAAGTACAATGAGCAGTTCTTC.